This T cell receptor beta chain emerged from a study of monozygotic twins with inflammatory bowel disease. Whole-study results and caveats: Patients got different immunosuppressive treatments, which may have made their repertoires more variable.

A remark on this clonotype: Its matching antigen is unknown.

TCRdb reanalyzed the 5' RACE reads and collapses them to one entry per CDR3 protein, without DNA. The sample spans 300,000 to 400,000 distinct CDR3 sequences; the ten largest clones claim 2.6%. CDR1 and CDR2 (germline): SQVTM, ANQGSEA. The CDR3 is 13 amino acids. This clonotype was obtained from a human donor with ulcerative colitis or Crohn's disease, or a healthy co-twin of an affected twin (not recorded which). The chain employs TRBV29-1 and TRBJ2-5; TCRdb's D gene call, TRBD1, goes unchecked for lack of DNA. Sequenced sample: blood. The CDR3 sequence: CSVENRGMKTQYF.